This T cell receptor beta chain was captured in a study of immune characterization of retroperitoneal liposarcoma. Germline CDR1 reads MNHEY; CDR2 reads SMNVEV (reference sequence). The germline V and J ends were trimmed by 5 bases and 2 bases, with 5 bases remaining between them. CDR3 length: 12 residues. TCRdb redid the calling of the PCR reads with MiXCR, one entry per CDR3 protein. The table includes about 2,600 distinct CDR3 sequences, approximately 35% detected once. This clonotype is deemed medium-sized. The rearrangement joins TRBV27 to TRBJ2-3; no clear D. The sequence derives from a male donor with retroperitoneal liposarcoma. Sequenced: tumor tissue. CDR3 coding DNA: TGTGCCAGCAGTCCCCCCACAGATACGCAGTATTTT. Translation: CASSPPTDTQYF.